This entry concerns a single T cell receptor beta chain. There are a few counts of this clonotype. The antigen it binds to is not known. There are no base qualities to consult, and no much larger clone falls within one base. The cysteine opens and the phenylalanine closes a CDR3 of 14 amino acids. Only CDR3 DNA is held: 42 bases, read in frame from base 1. At the junction V is shortened by 2 bases and J by 2 bases; bases outside the gene matches: 5. Sequences DFQATT (CDR1) and SNEGSKA (CDR2) are obtained from the germline V gene (reference sequence). The data are from a study of CD8 T cells in ankylosing spondylitis (TCRdb year 2017). In terms of the full investigation: The study profiled T cell receptor beta repertoires in healthy donors and ankylosing spondylitis patients to find disease-linked TCR variants. The whole study cohort included about a hundred healthy donors and around 24 ankylosing spondylitis patients. Peripheral blood was sampled, and synovial fluid was also collected from ankylosing spondylitis patients.

Sequenced using an Illumina HiSeq 2500. TCR beta libraries were prepared by quantitative 5'-RACE with molecular barcodes. Per the authors' processing: A new computational method, built on a probabilistic model of VDJ rearrangement, was used to identify disease-linked TCR variants. The raw public data were reprocessed by TCRdb itself: fastp quality trimming at Q25, MiXCR clonotype calling, in-frame beta chains only. Each entry merges the rows of one CDR3 protein and shows their most common DNA and genes. The V and J calls were not made by the authors but by TCRdb's processing. This sample gives 85,000 to 100,000 distinct CDR3 sequences in total; roughly 9.6% of them show up just once. The biggest ten clones account for approximately 5.5% of the sample. The investigation overall reported the following: Some of the motif variants had been reported before in the synovial fluid and blood of reactive arthritis patients, a finding that suggests common disease-initiation mechanisms. Blood from ankylosing spondylitis patients appeared to be characterized by a TCR beta motif made up of 8 or 9 highly homologous amino acid variants. The disease-linked clones were reported to be significantly enriched in matched synovial fluid samples from ankylosing spondylitis patients. In peripheral blood, the disease-linked clones were found at relatively low frequencies and had a CD8+ phenotype.

This sequence uses TRBV20-1 and TRBJ2-7; 8 bases in the middle match TRBD2. The sample comprised blood, either unsorted or a sorted T cell fraction (not recorded which). The source is a male donor with ankylosing spondylitis or in good health (not recorded which). CDR3 protein: CSARQTGLAYEQYF. Read as DNA, the sequence is TGCAGTGCTAGACAAACGGGACTAGCCTACGAGCAGTACTTC.